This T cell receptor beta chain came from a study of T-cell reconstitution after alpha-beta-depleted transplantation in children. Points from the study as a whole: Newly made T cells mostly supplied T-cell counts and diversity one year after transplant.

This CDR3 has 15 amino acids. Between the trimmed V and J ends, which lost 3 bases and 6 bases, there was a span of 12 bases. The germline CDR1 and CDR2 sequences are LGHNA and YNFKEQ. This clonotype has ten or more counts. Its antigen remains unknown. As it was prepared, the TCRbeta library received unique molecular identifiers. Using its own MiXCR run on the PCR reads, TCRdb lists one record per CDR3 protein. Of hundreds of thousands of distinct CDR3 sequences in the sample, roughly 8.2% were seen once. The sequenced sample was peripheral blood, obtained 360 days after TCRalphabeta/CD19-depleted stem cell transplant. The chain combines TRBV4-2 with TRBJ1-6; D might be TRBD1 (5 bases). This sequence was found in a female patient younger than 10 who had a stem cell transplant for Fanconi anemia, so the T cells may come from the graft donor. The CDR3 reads CASSQSAGTNSPLHF. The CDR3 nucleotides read TGTGCCAGCAGCCAGAGTGCAGGGACTAATTCACCCCTCCACTTT.